The 10 T cell receptor beta chains below come from one sample, sequenced in a study of blood T cells in healthy people across ages. A second PCR of 7 to 11 cycles used a sample-barcoded 5' primer and a J-beta primer mix. TCRdb recomputed calls from the 5' RACE reads with MiXCR, one row per CDR3 protein. Of 730,000 or so distinct CDR3 sequences detected, 43% appear once; the ten largest clones hold more than 20%. Sequencing used blood. The receptors were gathered from a woman aged 60 to 75 in good health.

The CDR3: CATNTRDRPNTGELFF. CDR3 DNA sequence: TGTGCCACCAACACCCGGGACAGACCGAACACCGGGGAGCTGTTTTTT. The chain carries TRBV6-2 or TRBV6-3 and TRBJ2-2; TRBD1 agrees at 7 bases. CDR1 and CDR2 (germline): MNHEY, SVGEGT. With 10 bases clipped from V and 0 bases from J, the junction kept 11 bases outside the gene matches. This CDR3 has 16 amino acids.

The chain couples TRBV7-9 to TRBJ1-2; TRBD1 aligns across 9 bases. The CDR3 has 17 residues. V lost 4 bases to trimming and J lost 3 bases; unmatched junction nucleotides: 12. The V gene's germline CDR1 is SEHNR and CDR2 FQNEAQ (reference sequence). The CDR3 sequence is CASSWGLGQGIDYGYTF. The CDR3 DNA sequence: TGTGCCAGCAGCTGGGGGCTTGGACAGGGGATCGACTATGGCTACACCTTC.

This clonotype occurred a few times. The V and J genes are TRBV4-2 and TRBJ1-5; 7 nucleotides line up with TRBD1. J lost 7 bases, V lost 1 base, and 1 base had no gene match. Per germline, CDR1 LGHNA and CDR2 YNFKEQ. The CDR3 extends over 13 amino acids. This CDR3 reads CASSQGQGQPQHF. The CDR3 region has the DNA TGTGCCAGCAGCCAAGGACAGGGCCAGCCCCAGCATTTT.

CDR3 in DNA: TGTGCCAGCAGATCCGTGATGAATCCCTACAATGAGCAGTTCTTC. Its translation is CASRSVMNPYNEQFF. The chain recombines TRBV6-5 with TRBJ2-1, with unresolved D. The CDR3 extends over 15 amino acids. The V gene's germline CDR1 is MNHEY and CDR2 SVGAGI. The V end lost 6 bases, the J end lost 2 bases, and 14 bases lay between the germline ends.

The J gene is TRBJ2-5, the V gene TRBV6-1; no clear D. Looked up from germline, CDR1 is MNHNS and CDR2 is SASEGT. Trimming left V 3 bases short and J 1 base short, with 9 bases between. The CDR3 is 14 residues long. In DNA, the CDR3 is TGTGCCAGCAGTGAGGCCAGGTTCCAAGAGACCCAGTACTTC. It is translated as CASSEARFQETQYF.

This clonotype was counted only a few times. The V call is TRBV20-1, the J call TRBJ2-3; D gene unclear. V lost 6 bases, J lost 1 base, and 8 bases lay in between. CDR3 length: 12 residues. Germline assignment: CDR1 DFQATT and CDR2 SNEGSKA (reference sequence). Here the CDR3 reads CSAYRGTDTQYF. The CDR3 nucleotides read TGCAGTGCATATAGGGGCACAGATACGCAGTATTTT.

The V and J genes are TRBV7-3 and TRBJ2-1; a possible D gene is TRBD2 (6 bases). This CDR3 region has 14 residues. V was pared by 3 bases and J by 5 bases, with 11 bases between. Germline-derived CDR1 and CDR2 are SGHTA and FQGTGA. The CDR3 region is CASSFQGGDNEQFF. The CDR3, as DNA: TGTGCCAGCAGCTTTCAGGGCGGGGACAATGAGCAGTTCTTC.

This chain links TRBV7-9 with TRBJ2-1; 11 nucleotides line up with TRBD2. Looked up from germline, CDR1 is SEHNR and CDR2 is FQNEAQ (reference sequence). The J segment lost 3 bases and the V segment lost 5 bases, leaving 6 bases of the junction unmatched. The CDR3 is 16 residues long. The CDR3 DNA is TGTGCCAGCAGCCTTAGCGGGAGGGCTATCTACAATGAGCAGTTCTTC. It translates to CASSLSGRAIYNEQFF.

The rearrangement joins TRBV12-3 or TRBV12-4 to TRBJ2-5, with 14 positions matching TRBD2. The ends lost 7 bases at V and 3 bases at J; junction bases unmatched: 7. This CDR3 region has 16 residues. The CDR3 region is CASTGTSGRGKETQYF. CDR3 DNA sequence: TGTGCCAGCACCGGGACTAGCGGGAGAGGAAAAGAGACCCAGTACTTC.

The count of this clonotype is one. This chain joins TRBV20-1 and TRBJ2-6; TRBD1 or TRBD2 may be the D gene (6 bases each). Trimming took off 1 base at V and 9 bases at J, with 22 bases between the two ends. The germline V gene has CDR1 DFQATT and CDR2 SNEGSKA (reference sequence). The CDR3 extends over 17 amino acids. The CDR3 loop is CSARVGGTVQGGNVLTF. DNA for the CDR3: TGCAGTGCTAGAGTAGGGGGGACGGTTCAGGGAGGCAACGTCCTGACTTTC.